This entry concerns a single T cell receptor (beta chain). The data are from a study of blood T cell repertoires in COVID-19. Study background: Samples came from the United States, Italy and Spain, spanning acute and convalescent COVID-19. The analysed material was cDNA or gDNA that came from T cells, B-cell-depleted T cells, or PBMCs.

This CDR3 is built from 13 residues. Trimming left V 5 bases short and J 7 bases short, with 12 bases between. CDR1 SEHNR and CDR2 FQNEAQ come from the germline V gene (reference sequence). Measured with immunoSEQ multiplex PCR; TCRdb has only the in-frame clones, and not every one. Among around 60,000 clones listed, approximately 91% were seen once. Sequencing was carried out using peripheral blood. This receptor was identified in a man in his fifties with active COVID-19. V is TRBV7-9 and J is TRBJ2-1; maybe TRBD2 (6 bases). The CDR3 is CASSPNLANEQFF. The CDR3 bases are TGTGCCAGCAGCCCAAACCTAGCGAATGAGCAGTTCTTC.